This is a list of T cell receptor beta chains from one sample in a study of vaccination and CD4 T cells after COVID-19. TCRdb called the PCR reads again in MiXCR, with one record for every CDR3 protein. The table shows 25,000 or so distinct CDR3 sequences, with roughly a third occurring only once. These receptors' antigens are unknown. Sequenced here: CD4+ T cells from blood, cultured in vitro, sampled about 7 months after SARS-CoV-2 vaccination. The origin of the receptors is a human donor who had recovered from COVID-19. Each CDR3 is given with its conserved first and last residue. The order of the fields is CDR3 protein, CDR3 DNA, J gene, V gene, D gene, clone size. A D gene is named only where the DNA matches it firmly. The listing skips clone size in some rows; elsewhere it reads once, few, many or a size class.

CASIAGSSYNEQFF | TGTGCCAGCATAGCGGGTAGCTCCTACAATGAGCAGTTCTTC | TRBJ2-1 | TRBV7-9 | TRBD2 | .
CASSDYNQPQHF | TGTGCCAGCAGCGACTACAATCAGCCCCAGCATTTT | TRBJ1-5 | TRBV7-2 | . | .
CASSSRTGIRTGELFF | TGTGCCAGCAGCTCCAGGACAGGGATCAGAACCGGGGAGCTGTTTTTT | TRBJ2-2 | TRBV11-1 | TRBD1 | .
CASSLDPIQETQYF | TGTGCCAGCAGCTTAGATCCTATCCAAGAGACCCAGTACTTC | TRBJ2-5 | TRBV7-9 | . | .
CASNPWGDTQYF | TGTGCCAGCAACCCTTGGGGGGATACGCAGTATTTT | TRBJ2-3 | TRBV5-5 | . | .
CASRGGTGYNEQFF | TGTGCCAGCCGAGGGGGGACAGGGTACAATGAGCAGTTCTTC | TRBJ2-1 | TRBV6-6 | TRBD1 | .
CSVEGPGLGQNYGYTF | TGCAGCGTTGAAGGGCCTGGGTTAGGACAGAACTATGGCTACACCTTC | TRBJ1-2 | TRBV29-1 | . | .
CSARLAQHPYEQYF | TGCAGTGCTAGGTTGGCGCAACATCCCTACGAGCAGTACTTC | TRBJ2-7 | TRBV20-1 | . | few
CASSLVSGENIQYF | TGTGCCAGCAGCTTAGTGTCCGGGGAAAACATTCAGTACTTC | TRBJ2-4 | TRBV7-2 | . | once
CASNQQGDNQPQHF | TGTGCCAGCAACCAACAGGGTGATAATCAGCCCCAGCATTTT | TRBJ1-5 | TRBV2 | . | .
CASSLALAGGSKDTQYF | TGTGCCAGCAGCTTAGCCCTAGCGGGAGGAAGTAAAGATACGCAGTATTTT | TRBJ2-3 | TRBV7-9 | TRBD2 | .
CASSEGGGRYEQYF | TGCGCCAGCAGTGAGGGGGGCGGGAGGTACGAGCAGTACTTC | TRBJ2-7 | TRBV10-1 | TRBD2 | .
CASSFSRGDYGYTF | TGTGCCAGCAGTTTCTCCCGGGGCGACTATGGCTACACCTTC | TRBJ1-2 | TRBV27 | . | .
CSARWVRLAGSYNEQFF | TGCAGTGCTAGATGGGTACGGCTAGCGGGCTCCTACAATGAGCAGTTCTTC | TRBJ2-1 | TRBV20-1 | TRBD2 | .
CSAGRSGRPSYNEQFF | TGCAGTGCTGGAAGAAGCGGGAGACCGTCCTACAATGAGCAGTTCTTC | TRBJ2-1 | TRBV20-1 | TRBD2 | .
CASSTRSAGELFF | TGTGCCAGCAGCACCCGTTCGGCCGGGGAGCTGTTTTTT | TRBJ2-2 | TRBV7-3 | . | few
CASTPAGSVYEQYF | TGCGCCAGCACCCCGGCGGGCTCGGTCTACGAGCAGTACTTC | TRBJ2-7 | TRBV6-1 | . | .
CASSMNRQETQYF | TGTGCCAGTAGTATGAATCGGCAAGAGACCCAGTACTTC | TRBJ2-5 | TRBV19 | . | .
CASSWGRHNEQFF | TGTGCCAGCAGCTGGGGACGTCACAATGAGCAGTTCTTC | TRBJ2-1 | TRBV7-8 | . | .
CSAQYIAGGPLEQYF | TGCAGTGCTCAGTATATAGCGGGAGGGCCGCTCGAGCAGTACTTC | TRBJ2-7 | TRBV20-1 | TRBD2 | .
CSAGQTNSPLHF | TGCAGCGCAGGACAGACGAATTCACCCCTCCACTTT | TRBJ1-6 | TRBV29-1 | . | few
CASSSPVQGLEAFF | TGTGCCAGCAGCTCGCCCGTACAGGGATTAGAAGCTTTCTTT | TRBJ1-1 | TRBV7-8 | . | few
CASSLGQGLRRATYNEQFF | TGCGCCAGCAGCTTGGGACAGGGGCTACGGAGGGCCACCTACAATGAGCAGTTCTTC | TRBJ2-1 | TRBV5-1 | TRBD1 | .
CASSFGLDRNSYNEQFF | TGTGCCAGCAGCTTCGGCCTGGACAGGAACTCCTACAATGAGCAGTTCTTC | TRBJ2-1 | TRBV5-4 | TRBD1 | few
CASSAQMGDPYEQYF | TGTGCCAGCAGCGCACAGATGGGGGATCCCTACGAGCAGTACTTC | TRBJ2-7 | TRBV7-2 | . | few
CASSPARGENYGYTF | TGTGCCAGCTCACCAGCCCGGGGGGAAAACTATGGCTACACCTTC | TRBJ1-2 | TRBV18 | . | .
CASMWGGYGYTF | TGTGCCAGCATGTGGGGCGGCTATGGCTACACCTTC | TRBJ1-2 | TRBV6-1 | . | few
CATSRAARPGELFF | TGTGCCACCAGCAGAGCAGCTAGACCCGGGGAGCTGTTTTTT | TRBJ2-2 | TRBV15 | . | few
CASSLGIAGGPDTQYF | TGTGCCAGCAGTTTAGGGATAGCGGGAGGGCCAGATACGCAGTATTTT | TRBJ2-3 | TRBV12-3/TRBV12-4 | TRBD2 | .
CSARVNNRYEQYF | TGCAGTGCTAGAGTGAACAACCGTTACGAGCAGTACTTC | TRBJ2-7 | TRBV20-1 | . | .
CATSDSGPSGGLAQYF | TGTGCCACCAGTGATTCCGGCCCTAGCGGGGGCCTGGCCCAGTACTTC | TRBJ2-5 | TRBV24-1 | TRBD2 | .
CASSYSNSGRQEQFF | TGTGCCAGCAGTTACTCGAACTCGGGACGCCAAGAGCAGTTCTTC | TRBJ2-1 | TRBV6-5 | . | .
CASSNLAGGGAQYF | TGTGCCAGCAGTAATCTAGCGGGGGGAGGAGCCCAGTACTTC | TRBJ2-5 | TRBV6-2/TRBV6-3 | TRBD2 | .
CASSQDIQIQPQHF | TGTGCCAGCAGCCAAGATATACAGATTCAGCCCCAGCATTTT | TRBJ1-5 | TRBV4-2 | . | .
CASSSRGTGAASGTQYF | TGTGCCAGCAGCTCGCGCGGGACAGGGGCCGCCTCGGGGACCCAGTACTTC | TRBJ2-5 | TRBV7-9 | TRBD1 | .
CASSPRRTLIAETQYF | TGTGCCAGCAGCCCCCGTAGGACGTTAATCGCGGAGACCCAGTACTTC | TRBJ2-5 | TRBV7-6 | . | .
CATRPQGSTDTQYF | TGTGCCACCCGACCTCAGGGCAGCACAGATACGCAGTATTTT | TRBJ2-3 | TRBV15 | . | medium-sized
CASGDQRRDTQYF | TGTGCCAGCGGCGATCAGCGCAGGGATACGCAGTATTTT | TRBJ2-3 | TRBV28 | . | .
CASKIQSDYNSPLHF | TGTGCCAGCAAAATACAGTCGGACTATAATTCACCCCTCCACTTT | TRBJ1-6 | TRBV28 | . | .
CAIGALGTDTQYF | TGTGCCATCGGAGCTCTCGGCACAGATACGCAGTATTTT | TRBJ2-3 | TRBV15 | . | few
CASSIGTGGINQPQHF | TGTGCCAGTAGTATAGGAACAGGGGGAATCAATCAGCCCCAGCATTTT | TRBJ1-5 | TRBV19 | TRBD1 | .
CASSIEGPGQQETQYF | TGTGCCAGTAGTATTGAGGGTCCAGGCCAACAAGAGACCCAGTACTTC | TRBJ2-5 | TRBV19 | . | .
CSAPMAESTDTQYF | TGCAGTGCCCCGATGGCGGAATCCACAGATACGCAGTATTTT | TRBJ2-3 | TRBV20-1 | . | few
CATSDSVGDTQYF | TGTGCCACCAGTGATTCAGTAGGGGATACGCAGTATTTT | TRBJ2-3 | TRBV24-1 | . | few
CASSLSPTGAYEQYF | TGTGCCAGCAGCTTAAGTCCGACAGGGGCCTACGAGCAGTACTTC | TRBJ2-7 | TRBV7-9 | TRBD1 | .
CASSFWRGEDTQYF | TGTGCCAGCAGCTTTTGGCGGGGTGAAGATACGCAGTATTTT | TRBJ2-3 | TRBV7-9 | . | once
CGGARADTGELFF | TGCGGAGGGGCGCGGGCCGACACCGGGGAGCTGTTTTTT | TRBJ2-2 | TRBV20-1 | . | few
CASSNDPGVETQYF | TGCGCCAGCAGCAATGACCCAGGGGTGGAGACCCAGTACTTC | TRBJ2-5 | TRBV5-1 | . | .
CASIETTRLGQYF | TGTGCCAGCATCGAAACTACCCGTCTGGGGCAGTACTTC | TRBJ2-7 | TRBV21-1 | . | few
CASSHGLTDTQYF | TGTGCCAGCAGCCACGGGCTCACAGATACGCAGTATTTT | TRBJ2-3 | TRBV7-9 | . | few
CASSSGLAGYNEQFF | TGTGCCAGCAGTTCGGGACTAGCGGGCTACAATGAGCAGTTCTTC | TRBJ2-1 | TRBV6-5 | TRBD2 | .
CSARDIGFGNQPQHF | TGCAGTGCTAGAGATATAGGGTTCGGCAATCAGCCCCAGCATTTT | TRBJ1-5 | TRBV20-1 | . | .
CASSLVPSGSYNEQFF | TGTGCCAGCAGCTTAGTGCCTAGCGGTTCCTACAATGAGCAGTTCTTC | TRBJ2-1 | TRBV7-2 | TRBD2 | .
CASNDRAGDTQYF | TGCGCCAGCAACGACAGGGCTGGAGATACGCAGTATTTT | TRBJ2-3 | TRBV10-1 | TRBD1 | few
CASSSAGARVGGYTF | TGTGCCAGCAGTTCTGCGGGGGCGCGTGTTGGGGGCTACACCTTC | TRBJ1-2 | TRBV28 | . | .
CSARTGGYEQYF | TGCAGTGCTAGGACAGGGGGCTACGAGCAGTACTTC | TRBJ2-7 | TRBV20-1 | TRBD1 | few
CASSSGKYEQYF | TGTGCCAGTAGTTCAGGGAAATACGAGCAGTACTTC | TRBJ2-7 | TRBV19 | . | .
CASSQAAIGDYGYTF | TGCGCCAGCAGCCAAGCGGCGATTGGCGACTATGGCTACACCTTC | TRBJ1-2 | TRBV4-3 | . | .
CSASSPPLATLSF | TGCAGTGCTAGTTCCCCCCCTCTAGCGACGTTGTCCTTC | TRBJ2-7 | TRBV20-1 | . | .